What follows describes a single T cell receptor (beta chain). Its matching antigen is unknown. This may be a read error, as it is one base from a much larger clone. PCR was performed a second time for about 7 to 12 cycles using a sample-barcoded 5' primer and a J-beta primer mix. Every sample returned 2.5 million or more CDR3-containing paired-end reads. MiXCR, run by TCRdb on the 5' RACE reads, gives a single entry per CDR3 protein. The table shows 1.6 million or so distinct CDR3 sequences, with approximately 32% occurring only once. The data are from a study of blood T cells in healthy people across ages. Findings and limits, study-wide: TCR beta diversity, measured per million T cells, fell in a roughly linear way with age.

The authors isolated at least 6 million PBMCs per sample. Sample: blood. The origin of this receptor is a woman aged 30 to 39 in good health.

The CDR3 reads CVSSQEGAGANVLTF. For the CDR3, the DNA is TGCGTCAGCAGCCAAGAAGGTGCTGGGGCCAACGTCCTGACTTTC. The V call is TRBV4-1, the J call TRBJ2-6; D unclear. The germline gives CDR1 MGHRA, CDR2 YSYEKL. The CDR3 loop spans 15 amino acids.